This record looks at one TCR beta chain sequence and its context. Thyroid ultrasound, orbital computed tomography, clinical symptoms, and serum thyroxine and TRAb underpinned diagnoses. The blood was taken when hyperthyroidism was first diagnosed, before any ophthalmopathy symptoms showed up. The sample comes from a study of T cells in Graves' hyperthyroidism and ophthalmopathy. Study overall: The initial diagnosis was the point when peripheral blood was collected, ahead of any treatment.

Germline V lookup: CDR1 SQVTM, CDR2 ANQGSEA. This CDR3 contains 14 residues. Trimming cost V 5 bases and J 6 bases; bases outside gene matches: 10. Amplification of TCR beta CDR3 regions used RNA as the template. HTBI primers were the set used in a first-round RT-PCR of the TCR CDR3. TCRdb independently ran MiXCR on the multiplex PCR reads; one entry per CDR3 protein. The profile shows fewer than 900,000 distinct CDR3 sequences, roughly 20% of them singletons. The rearrangement joins TRBV29-1 to TRBJ1-2; the match to TRBD1 covers 9 bases. Sequencing input: blood. This sequence was found in a woman aged 50 to 65 with Graves' hyperthyroidism that later progressed to Graves' ophthalmopathy. CDR3 DNA: TGCAGCGTTTACGGGACAGGGATCGTCGATGGCTACACCTTC. Amino acid sequence: CSVYGTGIVDGYTF.